Below, 6 T cell receptor beta chains from the same sample are listed, as sequenced in a study of blood T cell repertoires in COVID-19 (dated by TCRdb to about 2020). Libraries were built with the immunoSEQ multiplex PCR assay. TCRdb retrieved this table from immuneACCESS and kept in-frame rearrangements only. Not all clones are present; in checked studies, unresolved V genes account for under half, and no reason is known for the remainder. The sample table lists a few hundred thousand clones, roughly 85% of them with a count of one. The top ten clonotypes cover 3.8% of the sample. The material sequenced was PBMCs or T cells enriched from blood (not recorded which). Receptors were obtained from a woman aged 40 to 50 with acute COVID-19.

This clone was seen once. This sequence joins TRBV12-2 and TRBJ1-4. TRBV12-2 is tagged as a pseudogene. The CDR3 is made up of 16 amino acids. DNA of the CDR3: TGTGCAAGTCGCCCCGCCTGGGGAGCAACTAATGAAAAACTGTTTTTT. As protein: CASRPAWGATNEKLFF.

The rearrangement links TRBV6-5 to TRBJ1-2, with 7 bases matching TRBD1. CDR3 length: 14 residues. CDR1 is MNHEY, CDR2 SVGAGI, per germline. V lost 6 bases to trimming and J lost 6 bases; unmatched junction nucleotides: 10. The CDR3 region has the DNA TGTGCCAGCAGGGATTACAGGGGACCGAATGGCTACACCTTC. Protein sequence: CASRDYRGPNGYTF.

The V and J genes are TRBV28 and TRBJ1-5; TRBD1 is a possible D gene (6 bases). The CDR3 runs to 14 residues. Germline-derived CDR1 and CDR2 are MDHEN and SYDVKM. Trimming removed 7 bases from V and 2 bases from J, with 12 bases in between. The CDR3 protein is CASIKQGGNQPQHF. CDR3 bases: TGTGCCAGCATTAAACAGGGCGGCAATCAGCCCCAGCATTTT.

The V call is TRBV7-9, the J call TRBJ2-7; the D is unclear. Deletions cut 4 bases from V and 7 bases from J, with 11 bases between. Germline lookup yields CDR1 SEHNR and CDR2 FQNEAQ (reference sequence). The length of the CDR3 is 12 residues. As DNA, the CDR3 is TGTGCCAGCAGCTCGGTGCAAGATGAGCAGTACTTC. Translated, it gives CASSSVQDEQYF.

This CDR3 is CASSFPAGGPNEQFF. The CDR3 DNA reads as TGTGCCAGCAGCTTCCCGGCGGGAGGGCCCAATGAGCAGTTCTTC. The chain is built from TRBV13 and TRBJ2-1, with 9 bases that match TRBD2. This CDR3 has 15 amino acids. The germline gives CDR1 PRHDT, CDR2 FYEKMQ (reference sequence). Germline trimming cut 3 bases from V and 6 bases from J; bases unmatched to any gene: 6.

This chain links TRBV11-2 with TRBJ1-1; D not certain. This CDR3 comprises 14 residues. Germline CDR1 SGHAT, CDR2 FQNNGV. Trimming removed 2 bases at V and 1 base at J, with 8 bases between. CDR3 sequence (DNA): TGTGCCAGCAGCTTAACCGCGCCGAACACTGAAGCTTTCTTT. Its translation is CASSLTAPNTEAFF.